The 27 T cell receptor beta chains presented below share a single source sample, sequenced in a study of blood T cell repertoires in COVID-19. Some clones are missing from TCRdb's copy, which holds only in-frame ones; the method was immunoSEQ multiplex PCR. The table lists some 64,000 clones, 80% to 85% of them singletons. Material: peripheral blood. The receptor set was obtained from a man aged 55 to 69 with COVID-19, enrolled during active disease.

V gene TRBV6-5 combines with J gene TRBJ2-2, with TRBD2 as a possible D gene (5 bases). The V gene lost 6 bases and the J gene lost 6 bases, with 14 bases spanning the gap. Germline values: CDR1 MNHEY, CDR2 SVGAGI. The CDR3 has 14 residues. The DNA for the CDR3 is TGTGCCAGCAGGCTCGGGGAATTCGCCGGGGAGCTGTTTTTT. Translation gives CASRLGEFAGELFF.

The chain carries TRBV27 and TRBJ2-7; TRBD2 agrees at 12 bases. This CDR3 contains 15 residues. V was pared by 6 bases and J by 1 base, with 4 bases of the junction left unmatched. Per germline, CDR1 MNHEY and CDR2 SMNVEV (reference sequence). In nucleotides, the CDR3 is TGTGCCAGCAGCTCCGGACTAGCGGGATCCTACGAGCAGTACTTC. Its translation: CASSSGLAGSYEQYF.

CDR3 DNA: TGTGCCAGCATATCAACGCTGGGGCTTCAAGAGACCCAGTACTTC. Translation: CASISTLGLQETQYF. V is TRBV6-5 and J is TRBJ2-5, with D possibly being TRBD1 (5 bases). The V end lost 7 bases, the J end lost 2 bases, and 17 bases lay between the germline ends. CDR1 and CDR2 (germline): MNHEY, SVGAGI. This CDR3 is built from 15 residues.

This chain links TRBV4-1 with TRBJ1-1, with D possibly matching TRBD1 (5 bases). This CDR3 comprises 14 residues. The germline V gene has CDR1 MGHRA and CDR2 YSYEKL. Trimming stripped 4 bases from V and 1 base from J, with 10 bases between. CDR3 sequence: CASSPRTRNTEAFF. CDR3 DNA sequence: TGCGCCAGCAGCCCTCGGACAAGGAACACTGAAGCTTTCTTT.

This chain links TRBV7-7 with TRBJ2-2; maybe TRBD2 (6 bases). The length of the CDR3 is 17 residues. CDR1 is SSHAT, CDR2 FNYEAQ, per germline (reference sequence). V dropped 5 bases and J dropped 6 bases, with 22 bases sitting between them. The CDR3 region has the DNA TGTGCCAGCAGCCCAGCCGGGACTCTTCTGGGGGCCGGGGAGCTGTTTTTT. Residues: CASSPAGTLLGAGELFF.

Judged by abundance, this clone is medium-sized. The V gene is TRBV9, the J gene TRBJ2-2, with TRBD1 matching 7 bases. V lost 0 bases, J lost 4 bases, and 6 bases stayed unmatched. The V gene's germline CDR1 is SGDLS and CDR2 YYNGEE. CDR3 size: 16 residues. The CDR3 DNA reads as TGTGCCAGCAGCGTAGGGGCGGCAGGGGGCACCGGGGAGCTGTTTTTT. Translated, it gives CASSVGAAGGTGELFF.

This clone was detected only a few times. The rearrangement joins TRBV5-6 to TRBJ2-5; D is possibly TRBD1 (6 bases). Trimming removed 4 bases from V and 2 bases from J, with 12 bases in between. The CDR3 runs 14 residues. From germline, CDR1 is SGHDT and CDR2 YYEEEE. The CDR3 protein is CASSIRDNQETQYF. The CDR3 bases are TGTGCCAGCAGCATTCGGGACAATCAAGAGACCCAGTACTTC.

The CDR3 nucleotides are TGTGCCACCAGTGACTTGCCCCCCTTGGATACGCAGTATTTT. It translates to CATSDLPPLDTQYF. V and J are TRBV24-1 and TRBJ2-3; D not certain. This CDR3 has 14 amino acids. The germline CDR1 and CDR2 sequences are KGHDR and SFDVKD. The V end lost 4 bases, the J end lost 6 bases, and 13 bases lay between the germline ends.

CDR3 nucleotide sequence: TGTGCCAGTAGTATAGCCCGGTTATTAGCGGGCTTAACCTACAATGAGCAGTTCTTC. It encodes CASSIARLLAGLTYNEQFF. The rearrangement joins TRBV19 to TRBJ2-1, with 7 bases identical to TRBD2. CDR3 length: 19 amino acids. After removal of 1 base from V and 2 bases from J, the junction contained 14 bases not matched to a gene. Germline V CDR1 and CDR2: LNHDA, SQIVND (reference sequence).

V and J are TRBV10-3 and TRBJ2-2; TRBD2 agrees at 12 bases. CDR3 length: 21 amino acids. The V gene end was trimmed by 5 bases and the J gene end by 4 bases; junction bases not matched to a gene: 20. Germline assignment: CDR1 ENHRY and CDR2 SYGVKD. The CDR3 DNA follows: TGTGCCATCAGTCCCTCCCCGGGACTAGCGGGCGCACCTGGTCGCACCGGGGAGCTGTTTTTT. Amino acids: CAISPSPGLAGAPGRTGELFF.

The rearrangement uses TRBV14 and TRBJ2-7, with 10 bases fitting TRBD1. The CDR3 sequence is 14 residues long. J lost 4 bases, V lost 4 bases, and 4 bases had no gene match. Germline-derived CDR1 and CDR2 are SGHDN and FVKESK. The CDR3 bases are TGTGCCAGCAGCCCCGACAGGGGGCTGTACGAGCAGTACTTC. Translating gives CASSPDRGLYEQYF. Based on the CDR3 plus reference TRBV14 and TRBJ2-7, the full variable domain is EAGVTQFPSHSVIEKGQTVTLRCDPISGHDNLYWYRRVMGKEIKFLLHFVKESKQDESGMPNNRFLAERTGGTYSTLKVQPAELEDSGVYFCASSPDRGLYEQYFGPGTRLTVT.

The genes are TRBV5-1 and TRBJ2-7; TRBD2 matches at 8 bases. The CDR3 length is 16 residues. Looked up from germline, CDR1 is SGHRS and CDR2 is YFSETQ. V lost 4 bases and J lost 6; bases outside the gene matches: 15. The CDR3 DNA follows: TGCGCCAGCAGCGATCCATCACTAGCGGTCCCTGTCGAGCAGTACTTC. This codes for CASSDPSLAVPVEQYF.

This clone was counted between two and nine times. The CDR3 protein is CASSTTGNTEAFF. CDR3 bases: TGTGCCAGCTCCACGACGGGAAACACTGAAGCTTTCTTT. The rearrangement uses TRBV18 and TRBJ1-1; no clear D. The CDR3 runs to 13 residues. Germline V lookup: CDR1 KGHSH, CDR2 LQKENI. The germline V and J ends were trimmed by 6 bases and 2 bases, with 10 bases remaining between them.

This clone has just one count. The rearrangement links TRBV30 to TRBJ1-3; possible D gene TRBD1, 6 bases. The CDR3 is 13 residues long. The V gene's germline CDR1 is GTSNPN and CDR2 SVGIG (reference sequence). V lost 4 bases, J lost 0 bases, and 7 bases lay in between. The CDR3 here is CAWTQGSGNTIYF. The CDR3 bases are TGTGCCTGGACACAGGGCTCTGGAAACACCATATATTTT.

In DNA form, the CDR3 reads TGTGCCAGCAGCTTATTAAGCGGCTATGAGCAGTTCTTC. Its translation is CASSLLSGYEQFF. The chain has TRBV7-3 and TRBJ2-1, with D perhaps TRBD2 (5 bases). V lost 2 bases and J lost 8, with 10 bases in between. There are 13 residues in the CDR3. The germline CDR1 and CDR2 sequences are SGHTA and FQGTGA.

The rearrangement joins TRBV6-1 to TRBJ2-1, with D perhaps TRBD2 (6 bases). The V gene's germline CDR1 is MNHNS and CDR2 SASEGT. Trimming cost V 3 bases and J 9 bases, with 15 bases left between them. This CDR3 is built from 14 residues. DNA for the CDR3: TGTGCCAGCAGTGAGGGGGGACGGTACGCTGAGCAGTTCTTC. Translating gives CASSEGGRYAEQFF.

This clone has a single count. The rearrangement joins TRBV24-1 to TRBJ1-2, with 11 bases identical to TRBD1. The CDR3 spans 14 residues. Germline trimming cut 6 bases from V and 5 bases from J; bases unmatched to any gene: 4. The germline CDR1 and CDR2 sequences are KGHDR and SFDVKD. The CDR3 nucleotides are TGTGCCACCAGTCAAGGACAGGGGGCATATGGCTACACCTTC. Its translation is CATSQGQGAYGYTF.

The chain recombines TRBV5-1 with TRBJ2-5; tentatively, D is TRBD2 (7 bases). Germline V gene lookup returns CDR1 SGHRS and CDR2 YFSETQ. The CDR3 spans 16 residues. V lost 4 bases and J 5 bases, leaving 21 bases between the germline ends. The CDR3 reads CASSGWSSRGGETQYF. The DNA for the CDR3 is TGCGCCAGCAGCGGTTGGTCTAGCCGCGGGGGCGAGACCCAGTACTTC.

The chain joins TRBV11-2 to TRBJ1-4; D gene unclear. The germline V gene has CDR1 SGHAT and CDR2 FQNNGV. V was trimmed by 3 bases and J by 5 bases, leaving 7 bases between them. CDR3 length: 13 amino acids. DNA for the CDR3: TGTGCCAGCAGCTTGTACTTCAATGAAAAACTGTTTTTT. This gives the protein CASSLYFNEKLFF. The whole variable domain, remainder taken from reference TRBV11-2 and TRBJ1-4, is EAGVAQSPRYKIIEKRQSVAFWCNPISGHATLYWYQQILGQGPKLLIQFQNNGVVDDSQLPKDRFSAERLKGVDSTLKIQPAKLEDSAVYLCASSLYFNEKLFFGSGTQLSVL.

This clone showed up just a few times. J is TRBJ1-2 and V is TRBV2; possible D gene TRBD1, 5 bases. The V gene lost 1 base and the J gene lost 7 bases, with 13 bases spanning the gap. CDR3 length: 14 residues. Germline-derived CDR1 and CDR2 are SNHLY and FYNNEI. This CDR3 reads CASSEDRFPSGYTF. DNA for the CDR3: TGTGCCAGCAGTGAAGACAGGTTCCCTAGTGGCTACACCTTC.

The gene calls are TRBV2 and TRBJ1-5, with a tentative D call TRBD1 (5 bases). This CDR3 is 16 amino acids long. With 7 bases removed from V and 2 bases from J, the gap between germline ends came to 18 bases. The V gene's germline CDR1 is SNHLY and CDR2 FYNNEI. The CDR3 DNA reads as TGTGCCAGCACTCAAGTGGGGGGTCCGGGCAATCAGCCCCAGCATTTT. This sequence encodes CASTQVGGPGNQPQHF. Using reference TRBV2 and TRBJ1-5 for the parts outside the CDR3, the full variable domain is EPEVTQTPSHQVTQMGQEVILRCVPISNHLYFYWYRQILGQKVEFLVSFYNNEISEKSEIFDDQFSVERPDGSNFTLKIRSTKLEDSAMYFCASTQVGGPGNQPQHFGDGTRLSIL.

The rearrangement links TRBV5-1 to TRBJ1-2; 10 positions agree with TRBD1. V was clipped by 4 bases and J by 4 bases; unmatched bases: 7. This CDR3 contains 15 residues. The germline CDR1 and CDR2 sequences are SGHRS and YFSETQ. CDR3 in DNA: TGCGCCAGCAGCCCGGGACAGGGGACTTTCTATGGCTACACCTTC. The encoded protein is CASSPGQGTFYGYTF.

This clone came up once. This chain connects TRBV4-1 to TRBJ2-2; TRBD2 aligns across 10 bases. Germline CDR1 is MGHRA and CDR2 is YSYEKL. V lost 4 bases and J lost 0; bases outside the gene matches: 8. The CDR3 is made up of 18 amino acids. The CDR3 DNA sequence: TGCGCCAGCAGCCTTTATAACCTAGCGGGGGCGAACACCGGGGAGCTGTTTTTT. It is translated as CASSLYNLAGANTGELFF.

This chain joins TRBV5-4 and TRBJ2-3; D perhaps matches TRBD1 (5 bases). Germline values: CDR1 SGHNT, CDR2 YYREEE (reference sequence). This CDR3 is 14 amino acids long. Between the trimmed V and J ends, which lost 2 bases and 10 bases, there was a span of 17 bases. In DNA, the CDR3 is TGTGCCAGCAGCTTCAAACAGGCTTTCTCGTCGCAGTATTTT. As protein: CASSFKQAFSSQYF.

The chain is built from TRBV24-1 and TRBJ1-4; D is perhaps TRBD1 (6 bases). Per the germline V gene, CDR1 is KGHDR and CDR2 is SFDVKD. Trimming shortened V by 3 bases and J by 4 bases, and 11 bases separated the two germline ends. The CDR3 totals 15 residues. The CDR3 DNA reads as TGTGCCACCAGTGATCAGACAGGAGATAATGAAAAACTGTTTTTT. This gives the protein CATSDQTGDNEKLFF.

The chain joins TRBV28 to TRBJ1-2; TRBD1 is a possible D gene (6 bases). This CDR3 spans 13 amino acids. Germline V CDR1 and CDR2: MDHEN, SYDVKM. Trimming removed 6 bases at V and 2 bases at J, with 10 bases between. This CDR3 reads CASRDRNNYGYTF. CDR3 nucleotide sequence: TGTGCCAGCAGAGACAGGAACAACTATGGCTACACCTTC.

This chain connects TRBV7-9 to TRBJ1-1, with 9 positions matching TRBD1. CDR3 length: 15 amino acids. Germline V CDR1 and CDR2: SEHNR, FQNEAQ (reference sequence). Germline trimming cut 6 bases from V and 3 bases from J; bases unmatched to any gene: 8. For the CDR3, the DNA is TGTGCCAGCAGACCCCGGGACAGGGTGGACACTGAAGCTTTCTTT. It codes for CASRPRDRVDTEAFF.